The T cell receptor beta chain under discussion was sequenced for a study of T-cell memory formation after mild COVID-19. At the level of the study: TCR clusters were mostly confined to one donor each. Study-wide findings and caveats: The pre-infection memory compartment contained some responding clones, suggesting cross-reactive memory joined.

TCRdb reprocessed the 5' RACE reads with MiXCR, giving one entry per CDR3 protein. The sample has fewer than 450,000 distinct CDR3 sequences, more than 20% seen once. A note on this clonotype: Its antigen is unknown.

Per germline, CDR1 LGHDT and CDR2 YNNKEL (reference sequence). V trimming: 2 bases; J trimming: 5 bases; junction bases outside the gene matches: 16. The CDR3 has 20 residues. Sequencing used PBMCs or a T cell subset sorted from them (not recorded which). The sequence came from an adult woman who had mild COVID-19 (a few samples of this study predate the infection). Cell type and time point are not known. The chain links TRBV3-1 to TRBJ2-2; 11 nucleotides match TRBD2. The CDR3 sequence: CASSQQTTSGASFRTGELFF. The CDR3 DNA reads TGTGCCAGCAGCCAACAAACGACTAGCGGGGCGAGTTTTCGAACCGGGGAGCTGTTTTTT.